The source of this TCR beta chain is a study of blood T cell repertoires in COVID-19. Study at large: Acute and convalescent COVID-19 samples came from the United States, Italy and Spain. The cDNA or gDNA used as material had been derived from T cells, B-cell-depleted T cells, or PBMCs.

Per the study methods: Reference gene primers were amplified, and this amplification served to estimate nucleated cell counts. This table comes from immunoSEQ multiplex PCR, and its TCRdb copy is limited to in-frame clones, with some not included. V and J calls and clone size are copied from that table; D and trimming were computed from the DNA. The table has nearly 110,000 clones, 71% seen once; the top ten hold approximately 0.9%. Per germline, CDR1 LGHDT and CDR2 YNNKEL (reference sequence). CDR3 length: 12 amino acids. Trimming left V 6 bases short and J 9 bases short, with 9 bases between. The sequencing sample was made of peripheral blood. This receptor was taken from a human donor with acute or convalescent COVID-19. The donor label of this sample is uncertain. The rearrangement uses TRBV3-1 (or the pseudogene TRBV3-2) and TRBJ1-6; D gene ambiguous. This CDR3 reads CASSKPGSPLHF. For the CDR3, the DNA is TGTGCCAGCAGTAAACCGGGTTCACCCCTCCACTTT.